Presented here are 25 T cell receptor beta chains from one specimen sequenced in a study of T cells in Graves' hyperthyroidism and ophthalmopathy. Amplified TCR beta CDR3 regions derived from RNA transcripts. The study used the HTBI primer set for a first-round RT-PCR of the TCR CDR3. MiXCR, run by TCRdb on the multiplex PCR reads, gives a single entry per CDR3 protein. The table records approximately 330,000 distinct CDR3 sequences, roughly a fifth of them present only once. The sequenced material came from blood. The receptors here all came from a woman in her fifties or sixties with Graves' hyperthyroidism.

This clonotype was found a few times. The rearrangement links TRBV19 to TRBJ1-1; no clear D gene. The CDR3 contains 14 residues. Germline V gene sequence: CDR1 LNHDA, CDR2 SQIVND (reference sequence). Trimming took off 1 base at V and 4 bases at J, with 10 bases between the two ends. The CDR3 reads CASSIGFSATEAFF. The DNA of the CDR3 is TGTGCCAGTAGTATAGGGTTTTCTGCCACTGAAGCTTTCTTT. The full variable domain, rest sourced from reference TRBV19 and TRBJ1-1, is DGGITQSPKYLFRKEGQNVTLSCEQNLNHDAMYWYRQDPGQGLRLIYYSQIVNDFQKGDIAEGYSVSREKKESFPLTVTSAQKNPTAFYLCASSIGFSATEAFFGQGTRLTVV.

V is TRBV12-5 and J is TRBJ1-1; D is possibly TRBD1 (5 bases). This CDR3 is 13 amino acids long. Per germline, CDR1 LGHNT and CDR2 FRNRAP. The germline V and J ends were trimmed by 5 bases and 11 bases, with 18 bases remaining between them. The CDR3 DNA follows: TGTGCTAGTGGTCATACGGGGGGGGGAAAGGCTTTCTTT. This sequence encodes CASGHTGGGKAFF.

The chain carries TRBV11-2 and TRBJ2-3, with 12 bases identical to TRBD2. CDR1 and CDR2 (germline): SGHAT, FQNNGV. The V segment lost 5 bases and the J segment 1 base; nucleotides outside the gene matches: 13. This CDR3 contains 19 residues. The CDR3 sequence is CASSQDRLAGAGRTDTQYF. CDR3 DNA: TGTGCCAGCAGCCAAGACCGACTAGCGGGAGCCGGCCGCACAGATACGCAGTATTTT.

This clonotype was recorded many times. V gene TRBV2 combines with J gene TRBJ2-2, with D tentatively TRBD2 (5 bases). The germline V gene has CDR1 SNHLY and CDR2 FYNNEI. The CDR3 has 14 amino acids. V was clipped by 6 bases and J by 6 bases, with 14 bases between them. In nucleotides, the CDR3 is TGTGCCAGCAGAATGATCCGGGAAGCCGGGGAGCTGTTTTTT. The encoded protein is CASRMIREAGELFF. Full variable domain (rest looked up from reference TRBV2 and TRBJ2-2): EPEVTQTPSHQVTQMGQEVILRCVPISNHLYFYWYRQILGQKVEFLVSFYNNEISEKSEIFDDQFSVERPDGSNFTLKIRSTKLEDSAMYFCASRMIREAGELFFGEGSRLTVL.

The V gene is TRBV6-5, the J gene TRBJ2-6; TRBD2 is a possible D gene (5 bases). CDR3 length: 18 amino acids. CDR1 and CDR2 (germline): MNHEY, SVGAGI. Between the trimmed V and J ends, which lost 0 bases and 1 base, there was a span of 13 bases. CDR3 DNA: TGTGCCAGCAGTTACTCGAATTGGCCGGGGTCTGGGGCCAACGTCCTGACTTTC. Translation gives CASSYSNWPGSGANVLTF.

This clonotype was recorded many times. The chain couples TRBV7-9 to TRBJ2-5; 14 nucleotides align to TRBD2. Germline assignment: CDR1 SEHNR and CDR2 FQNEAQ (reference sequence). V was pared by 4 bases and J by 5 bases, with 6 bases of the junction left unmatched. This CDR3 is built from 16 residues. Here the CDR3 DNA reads TGTGCCAGCAGCTACTGGACTAGCGGGGGGAGGGAGACCCAGTACTTC. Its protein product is CASSYWTSGGRETQYF.

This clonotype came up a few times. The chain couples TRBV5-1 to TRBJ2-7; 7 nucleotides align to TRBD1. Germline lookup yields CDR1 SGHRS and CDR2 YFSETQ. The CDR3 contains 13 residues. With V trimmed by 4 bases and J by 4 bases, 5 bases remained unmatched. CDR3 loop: CASSDREMYEQYF. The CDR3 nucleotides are TGCGCCAGCAGCGACAGGGAAATGTACGAGCAGTACTTC.

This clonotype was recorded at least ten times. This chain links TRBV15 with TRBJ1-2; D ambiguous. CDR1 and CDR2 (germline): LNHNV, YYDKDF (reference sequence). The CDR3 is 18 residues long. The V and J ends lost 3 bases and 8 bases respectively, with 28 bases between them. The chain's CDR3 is CATSSPRDKAREGGGYTF. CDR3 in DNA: TGTGCCACCAGCAGCCCCCGAGACAAGGCGCGAGAGGGAGGGGGCTACACCTTC. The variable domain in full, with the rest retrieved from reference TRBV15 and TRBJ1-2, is DAMVIQNPRYQVTQFGKPVTLSCSQTLNHNVMYWYQQKSSQAPKLLFHYYDKDFNNEADTPDNFQSRRPNTSFCFLDIRSPGLGDTAMYLCATSSPRDKAREGGGYTFGSGTRLTVV.

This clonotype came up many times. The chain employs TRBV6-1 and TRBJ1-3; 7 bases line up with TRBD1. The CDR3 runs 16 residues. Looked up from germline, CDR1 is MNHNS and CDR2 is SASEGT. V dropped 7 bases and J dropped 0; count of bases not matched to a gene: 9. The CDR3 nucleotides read TGTGCCAGCAAACAGCCGGGACAGAACTCTGGAAACACCATATATTTT. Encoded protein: CASKQPGQNSGNTIYF.

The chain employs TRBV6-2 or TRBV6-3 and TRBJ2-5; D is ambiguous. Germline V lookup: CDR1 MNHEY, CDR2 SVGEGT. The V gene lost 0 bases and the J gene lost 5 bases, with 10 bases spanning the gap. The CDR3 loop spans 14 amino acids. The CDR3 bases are TGTGCCAGCAGTTACTCGAACGTTGCCGAGACCCAGTACTTC. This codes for CASSYSNVAETQYF.

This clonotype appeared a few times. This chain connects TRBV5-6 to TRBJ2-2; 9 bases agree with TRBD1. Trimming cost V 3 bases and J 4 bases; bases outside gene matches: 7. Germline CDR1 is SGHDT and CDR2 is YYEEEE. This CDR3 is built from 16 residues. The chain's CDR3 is CASSYGTGWSTGELFF. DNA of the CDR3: TGTGCCAGCAGCTACGGGACAGGGTGGAGCACCGGGGAGCTGTTTTTT.

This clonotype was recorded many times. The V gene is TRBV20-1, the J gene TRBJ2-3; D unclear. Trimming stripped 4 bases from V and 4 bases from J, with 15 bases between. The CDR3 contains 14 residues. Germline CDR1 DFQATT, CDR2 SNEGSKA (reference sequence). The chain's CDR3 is CSATTDPISDTQYF. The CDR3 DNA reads TGCAGTGCTACTACCGACCCGATCTCAGATACGCAGTATTTT.

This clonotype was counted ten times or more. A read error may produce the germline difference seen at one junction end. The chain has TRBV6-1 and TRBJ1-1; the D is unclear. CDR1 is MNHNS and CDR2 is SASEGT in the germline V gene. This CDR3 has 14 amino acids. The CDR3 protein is CASSKAMTTTEAFF. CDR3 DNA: TGTGCCAGCAGTAAAGCAATGACCACCACTGAAGCTTTCTTT.

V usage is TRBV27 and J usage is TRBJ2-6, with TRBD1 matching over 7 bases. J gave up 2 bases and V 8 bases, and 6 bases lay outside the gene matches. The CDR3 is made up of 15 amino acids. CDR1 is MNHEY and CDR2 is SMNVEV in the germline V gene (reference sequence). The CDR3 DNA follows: TGTGCCAGCGGGTCCCAGGGGGCTGGGGCCAACGTCCTGACTTTC. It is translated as CASGSQGAGANVLTF.

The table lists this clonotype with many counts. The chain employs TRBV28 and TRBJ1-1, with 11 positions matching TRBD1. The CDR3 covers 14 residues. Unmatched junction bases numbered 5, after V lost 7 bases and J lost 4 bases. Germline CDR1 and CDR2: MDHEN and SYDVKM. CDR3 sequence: CASTRGTGGTEAFF. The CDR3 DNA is TGTGCCAGCACGAGGGGGACAGGGGGCACTGAAGCTTTCTTT.

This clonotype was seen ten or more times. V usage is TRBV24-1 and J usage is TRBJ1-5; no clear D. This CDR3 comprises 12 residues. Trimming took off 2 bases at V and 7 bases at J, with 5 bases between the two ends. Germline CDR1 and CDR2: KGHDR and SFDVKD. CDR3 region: CATSDYGQPQHF. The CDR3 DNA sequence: TGTGCCACCAGTGATTATGGGCAGCCCCAGCATTTT.

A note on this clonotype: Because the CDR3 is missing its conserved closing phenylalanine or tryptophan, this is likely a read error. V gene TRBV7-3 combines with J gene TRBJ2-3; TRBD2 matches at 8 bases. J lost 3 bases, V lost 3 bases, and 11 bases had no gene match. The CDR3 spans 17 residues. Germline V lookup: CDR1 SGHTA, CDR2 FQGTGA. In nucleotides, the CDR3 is TGTGCCAGCAGCTTGACTAGCGAGATCTTGGTGACAGATACGCAGTATCTT. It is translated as CASSLTSEILVTDTQYL.

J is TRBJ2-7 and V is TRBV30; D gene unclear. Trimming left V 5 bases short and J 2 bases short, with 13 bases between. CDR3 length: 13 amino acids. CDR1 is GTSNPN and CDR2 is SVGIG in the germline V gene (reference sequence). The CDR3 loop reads CAWEPRSPYEQYF. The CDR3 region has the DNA TGTGCCTGGGAACCACGTTCCCCCTACGAGCAGTACTTC.

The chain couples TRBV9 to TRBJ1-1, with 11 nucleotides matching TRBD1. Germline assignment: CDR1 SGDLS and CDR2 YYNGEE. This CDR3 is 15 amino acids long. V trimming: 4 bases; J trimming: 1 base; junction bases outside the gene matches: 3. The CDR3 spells CASSKGQGANTEAFF. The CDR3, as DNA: TGTGCCAGCAGCAAAGGACAGGGGGCGAACACTGAAGCTTTCTTT.

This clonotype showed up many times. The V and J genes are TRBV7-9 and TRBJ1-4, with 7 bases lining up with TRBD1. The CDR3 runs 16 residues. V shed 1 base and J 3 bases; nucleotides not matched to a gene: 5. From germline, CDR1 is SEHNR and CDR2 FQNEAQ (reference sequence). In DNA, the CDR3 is TGTGCCAGCAGCTTAGGAGGGGGCGCGGCTAATGAAAAACTGTTTTTT. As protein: CASSLGGGAANEKLFF.

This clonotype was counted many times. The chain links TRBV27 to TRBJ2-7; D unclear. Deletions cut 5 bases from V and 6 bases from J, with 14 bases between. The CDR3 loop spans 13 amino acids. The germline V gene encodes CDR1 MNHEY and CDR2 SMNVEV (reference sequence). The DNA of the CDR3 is TGTGCCAGCAGTCCCCGTGGGCCTCTCGAGCAGTACTTC. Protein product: CASSPRGPLEQYF.

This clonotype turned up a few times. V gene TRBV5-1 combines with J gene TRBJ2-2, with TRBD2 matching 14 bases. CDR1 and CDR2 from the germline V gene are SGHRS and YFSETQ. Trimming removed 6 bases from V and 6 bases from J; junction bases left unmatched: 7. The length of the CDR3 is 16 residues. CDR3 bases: TGCGCCAGCACCAAGACTAGCGGGAGGGCCTCCGGGGAGCTGTTTTTT. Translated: CASTKTSGRASGELFF. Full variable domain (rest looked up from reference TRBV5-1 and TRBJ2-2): KAGVTQTPRYLIKTRGQQVTLSCSPISGHRSVSWYQQTPGQGLQFLFEYFSETQRNKGNFPGRFSGRQFSNSRSEMNVSTLELGDSALYLCASTKTSGRASGELFFGEGSRLTVL.

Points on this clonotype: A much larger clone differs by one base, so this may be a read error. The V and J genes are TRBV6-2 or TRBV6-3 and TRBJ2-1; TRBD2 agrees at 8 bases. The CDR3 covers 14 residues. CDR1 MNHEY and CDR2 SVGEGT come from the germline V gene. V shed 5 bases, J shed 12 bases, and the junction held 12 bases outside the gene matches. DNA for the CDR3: TGTGCCAGCAGTAGGTCAGGACTAGCAGTTGGGCAGTTCTTC. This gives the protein CASSRSGLAVGQFF.

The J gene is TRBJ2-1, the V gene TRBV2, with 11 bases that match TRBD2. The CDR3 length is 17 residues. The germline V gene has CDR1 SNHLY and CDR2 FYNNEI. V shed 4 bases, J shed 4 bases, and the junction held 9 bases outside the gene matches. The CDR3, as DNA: TGTGCCAGCAGTGGGACTAGCGGGTACCCGGGGTACAATGAGCAGTTCTTC. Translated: CASSGTSGYPGYNEQFF.

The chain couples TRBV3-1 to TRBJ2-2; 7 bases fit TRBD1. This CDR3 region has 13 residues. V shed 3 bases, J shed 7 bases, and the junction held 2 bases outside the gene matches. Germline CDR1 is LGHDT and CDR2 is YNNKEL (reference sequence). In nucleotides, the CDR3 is TGTGCCAGCAGCCAGACAGGGAACGGGGAGCTGTTTTTT. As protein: CASSQTGNGELFF. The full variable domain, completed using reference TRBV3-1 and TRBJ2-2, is DTAVSQTPKYLVTQMGNDKSIKCEQNLGHDTMYWYKQDSKKFLKIMFSYNNKELIINETVPNRFSPKSPDKAHLNLHINSLELGDSAVYFCASSQTGNGELFFGEGSRLTVL.